This entry concerns a single T cell receptor beta chain. Its cognate antigen is unknown. The entry originates in a study of glioma-infiltrating T cells. Using RNA template, CDR3s of TCR alpha and beta were amplified with iRepertoire arm-PCR. TCRdb itself ran the multiplex PCR reads through MiXCR, one entry per CDR3 protein. This table holds fewer than 200,000 distinct CDR3 sequences, around 40% found once. General study results and limits: Non-neoplastic patients had below-expected tissue-blood divergence, while all gliomas exceeded expectation.

The CDR3 consists of 14 residues. After removal of 4 bases from V and 1 base from J, the junction contained 4 bases not matched to a gene. Germline V lookup: CDR1 LNHDA, CDR2 SQIVND (reference sequence). The sample comprised glioma tissue, nonneoplastic brain tissue, or PBMCs (not recorded which). This chain links TRBV19 with TRBJ2-7, with TRBD1 matching 7 bases. This TCR was recovered from a human donor with low-grade glioma or glioblastoma, undergoing nonglioma brain surgery, or in good health (not recorded which). The DNA of the CDR3 is TGTGCCAGTAGTACGGGGACAGTGTCCTACGAGCAGTACTTC. This sequence encodes CASSTGTVSYEQYF.